The rows below give T cell receptor beta chains drawn from one sample of a study of beta chain features in type 1 diabetes. Measured with immunoSEQ multiplex PCR; TCRdb has only the in-frame clones, and not every one. The sample yields roughly 610,000 clones, 15% seen once. Input material: naive CD4+ T cells from blood. These receptors all stem from a man younger than 35 in good health. Both conserved end residues are part of each CDR3. Each record gives: D gene, J gene, clone size, CDR3 length, V gene, CDR3 DNA, CDR3 protein. The D gene is left open where the match is weak. Size is stated for part of the rows, as once, few or many counts, or as a class when the clone is expanded.

NA TRBJ2-4 few 16 TRBV9 TGTGCCAGCAGCGTAGCTACTACCCAACCCAAAAACATTCAGTACTTC CASSVATTQPKNIQYF
TRBD1 TRBJ2-6 NA 16 TRBV4-3 TGCGCCAGCAGCCAATTAGACAGGGGAGGGGCCAACGTCCTGACTTTC CASSQLDRGGANVLTF
TRBD1 TRBJ1-1 few 15 TRBV28 TGTGCCAGCAGTCCGCCCGGGACAGGGGGCAATCAAGCTTTCTTT CASSPPGTGGNQAFF
NA TRBJ1-1 NA 17 TRBV5-4 TGTGCCAGCAGCCGGGGGGGCGGCAGACCTTTGAACACTGAAGCTTTCTTT CASSRGGGRPLNTEAFF
NA TRBJ1-2 few 15 TRBV19 TGTGCCAGTACGGGACTCGCCGCCCTAAACTATGGCTACACCTTC CASTGLAALNYGYTF
TRBD2 TRBJ2-1 few 15 TRBV5-1 TGCGCCAGCAGCTTGCCAGCGGGGAGATACAATGAGCAGTTCTTC CASSLPAGRYNEQFF
NA TRBJ2-7 NA 16 TRBV9 TGTGCCAGCAGCGTAGCCCCACAGAGCCTCTCCTACGAGCAGTACTTC CASSVAPQSLSYEQYF
NA TRBJ1-3 few 16 TRBV9 TGTGCCAGCAGCGTAGATTTGGGAGTCGCTGGAAACACCATATATTTT CASSVDLGVAGNTIYF
NA TRBJ2-7 NA 14 TRBV7-2 TGTGCCAGCAGCCCGGGCCCGGGGGCGTACGAGCAGTACTTC CASSPGPGAYEQYF
NA TRBJ2-7 few 12 TRBV18 TGTGCCAGCTCACCATTAGAATACGAGCAGTACTTC CASSPLEYEQYF
NA TRBJ2-2 few 13 TRBV5-1 TGCGCCAGCAGCGATAAGAACACCGGGGAGCTGTTTTTT CASSDKNTGELFF
NA TRBJ1-2 NA 13 TRBV2 TGTGCCAGCAGGAAAGAGGGGTCCCGGGGCTACACCTTC CASRKEGSRGYTF
NA TRBJ2-5 NA 12 TRBV6-6 TGTGCCAGCAATCAAAAGTCGGAGACCCAGTACTTC CASNQKSETQYF
TRBD2 TRBJ2-7 NA 15 TRBV28 TGTGCCAGCCGTAGAGGAACTAGCGGGAGTCCCCATCAGTACTTC CASRRGTSGSPHQYF
NA TRBJ2-1 few 15 TRBV5-4 TGTGCCAGCAGCTTGGGGCCAAGCTCCTACAATGAGCAGTTCTTC CASSLGPSSYNEQFF
NA TRBJ2-2 few 14 TRBV2 TGTGCTTCCAGCGTACTCCAGAACACCGGGGAGCTGTTTTTT CASSVLQNTGELFF
NA TRBJ2-6 NA 18 TRBV28 TGTGCCAGCAGTCCCCTCGGGGTCTATGTTTCTGGGGCCAACGTCCTGACTTTC CASSPLGVYVSGANVLTF
TRBD1 TRBJ1-2 NA 15 TRBV5-4 TGTGCCAGCAGCACCTACATGACAGGGACCTATGGCTACACCTTC CASSTYMTGTYGYTF
NA TRBJ1-2 few 14 TRBV5-4 TGTGCCAGCAGCTTGCAGGGTTTGAACTATGGCTACACCTTC CASSLQGLNYGYTF
TRBD1 TRBJ2-7 NA 14 TRBV4-3 TGCGCCAGCAGCCAACGGACAGGGGAATACGAGCAGTACTTC CASSQRTGEYEQYF
NA TRBJ1-1 few 14 TRBV28 TGTGCCAGCAGAATTCCGGTGGTTCGCACTGAAGCTTTCTTT CASRIPVVRTEAFF
NA TRBJ1-6 NA 16 TRBV7-8 TGTGCCAGCAGCTTAGGTCCCGCGTATGGGGATTCACCCCTCCACTTT CASSLGPAYGDSPLHF
NA TRBJ2-1 few 16 TRBV7-3 TGTGCCAGCAGCTTAACGGGGGGAAACTCCTACAATGAGCAGTTCTTC CASSLTGGNSYNEQFF
TRBD1 TRBJ1-1 once 14 TRBV7-3 TGTGCCAGCAGCGTACGGGACAGGGACACTGAAGCTTTCTTT CASSVRDRDTEAFF
TRBD2 TRBJ2-1 few 20 TRBV15 TGTGCCACCAGCAGAGGAAAAGGTAGCGGGGCAAAGAGCTCCTACAATGAGCAGTTCTTC CATSRGKGSGAKSSYNEQFF
NA TRBJ1-6 NA 15 TRBV14 TGTGCCAGCAGCCAAGTGGGCAGGGACAATTCACCCCTCCACTTT CASSQVGRDNSPLHF
NA TRBJ2-4 NA 12 TRBV19 TGTGCCAGTAGAACGGGGCCTAGCATTCAGTACTTC CASRTGPSIQYF
TRBD2 TRBJ2-5 few 15 TRBV5-1 TGCGCCAGCAGCTTAATAGCGGGACCCTTACAGACCCAGTACTTC CASSLIAGPLQTQYF
NA TRBJ2-3 NA 14 TRBV28 TGTGCCAGCAGTTCCCGGGGATGGCAGGGCACGCAGTATTTT CASSSRGWQGTQYF
NA TRBJ2-1 NA 13 TRBV7-2 TGTGCCAGCAGCTTAGAAAGGAGGGGTGAGCAGTTCTTC CASSLERRGEQFF
TRBD1 TRBJ1-4 few 15 TRBV4-3 TGCGCCAGCAGCCACGGCAGGGGGCAGGGTGAAAAACTGTTTTTT CASSHGRGQGEKLFF
TRBD1 TRBJ1-1 NA 13 TRBV29-1 TGCAGCGTTGATCGGGACAGCTACACTGAAGCTTTCTTT CSVDRDSYTEAFF
TRBD1 TRBJ2-5 NA 14 TRBV6-1 TGTGCCAGCAGACTTACAGGGGGGCAAGAGACCCAGTACTTC CASRLTGGQETQYF
TRBD1 TRBJ2-7 NA 13 TRBV4-3 TGCGCCAGCAGCCAAGCCTGGGACAGGGGGCAGTACTTC CASSQAWDRGQYF
NA TRBJ2-5 NA 15 TRBV27 TGTGCCAGCAGTACTGACAGGGAGGTCGTGCAGGCCCAGTACTTC CASSTDREVVQAQYF
NA TRBJ2-5 few 14 TRBV9 TGTGCCAGCAGCGTAGTAGGCAACCAAGAGACCCAGTACTTC CASSVVGNQETQYF
NA TRBJ2-3 NA 18 TRBV5-1 TGCGCCAGCAGCTTTAAGCCTTTAGGGGAAGCTAGCACAGATACGCAGTATTTT CASSFKPLGEASTDTQYF
NA TRBJ2-5 NA 12 TRBV5-4 TGTGCCAGCTCGCCGGAGAGAGAGACCCAGTACTTC CASSPERETQYF
NA TRBJ2-5 few 12 TRBV29-1 TGCAGCGTCGGGGTCCTCCAAGAGACCCAGTACTTC CSVGVLQETQYF
NA TRBJ1-2 NA 16 TRBV10-3 TGTGCCATCAGTGAGCCCCTAAGAAAGGGGTTCTATGGCTACACCTTC CAISEPLRKGFYGYTF
NA TRBJ1-2 few 13 TRBV12-5 TGTGCTAGTGGCACCGGACGGAACTATGGCTACACCTTC CASGTGRNYGYTF
NA TRBJ2-3 few 15 TRBV9 TGTGCCAGCAGCGTAATGGGAGCCCCCCCAGATACGCAGTATTTT CASSVMGAPPDTQYF
NA TRBJ2-1 NA 16 TRBV18 TGTGCCAGCTCACCACCGAATAGCCTTTCCTACAATGAGCAGTTCTTC CASSPPNSLSYNEQFF
NA TRBJ2-5 few 15 TRBV9 TGTGCCAGCAGCCACCTAGATGCCGTCCAAGAGACCCAGTACTTC CASSHLDAVQETQYF
TRBD1 TRBJ1-2 NA 13 TRBV27 TGTGCCAGCAGTAGGACAGGGTCCTATGGCTACACCTTC CASSRTGSYGYTF
TRBD1 TRBJ1-4 NA 14 TRBV5-4 TGTGCCAGCAGCTTGCAGGGGGCAGGTGAAAAACTGTTTTTT CASSLQGAGEKLFF
NA TRBJ1-2 NA 13 TRBV19 TGTGCCAGCACGGACAGAGAGAACTATGGCTACACCTTC CASTDRENYGYTF
NA TRBJ2-5 NA 14 TRBV28 TGTGCCAGCACAGAAACAGGGATTCGGGAGACCCAGTACTTC CASTETGIRETQYF
NA TRBJ2-3 NA 13 TRBV9 TGTGCCAGCAGCGTAGACCGCACAGATACGCAGTATTTT CASSVDRTDTQYF
NA TRBJ1-2 many 14 TRBV2 TGTGCCAGCCAGGAACGGGTCCTTAACTATGGCTACACCTTC CASQERVLNYGYTF
NA TRBJ1-3 NA 16 TRBV4-3 TGCGCCAGCAGCCAAACCCCGGCTAACTCTGGAAACACCATATATTTT CASSQTPANSGNTIYF
NA TRBJ1-2 few 13 TRBV9 TGTGCCAGCAGCGCCGACCGAGGGGGTGGCTACACCTTC CASSADRGGGYTF
TRBD2 TRBJ2-7 NA 14 TRBV7-9 TGTGCCAGCAGCTTACTGGGAGGGGCCTACGAGCAGTACTTC CASSLLGGAYEQYF
TRBD2 TRBJ2-3 few 16 TRBV7-2 TGTGCCAGCAGCTTATCGGCTAGCGGTAGCACAGATACGCAGTATTTT CASSLSASGSTDTQYF
TRBD1 TRBJ2-1 NA 16 TRBV9 TGTGCCAGCAGCGTAGCGGGACAGGGGGCTTACCATGAGCAGTTCTTC CASSVAGQGAYHEQFF
NA TRBJ1-1 NA 14 TRBV19 TGTGCCAGTAGTGCGGGACTTCAGGTACCCGAAGCTTTCTTT CASSAGLQVPEAFF